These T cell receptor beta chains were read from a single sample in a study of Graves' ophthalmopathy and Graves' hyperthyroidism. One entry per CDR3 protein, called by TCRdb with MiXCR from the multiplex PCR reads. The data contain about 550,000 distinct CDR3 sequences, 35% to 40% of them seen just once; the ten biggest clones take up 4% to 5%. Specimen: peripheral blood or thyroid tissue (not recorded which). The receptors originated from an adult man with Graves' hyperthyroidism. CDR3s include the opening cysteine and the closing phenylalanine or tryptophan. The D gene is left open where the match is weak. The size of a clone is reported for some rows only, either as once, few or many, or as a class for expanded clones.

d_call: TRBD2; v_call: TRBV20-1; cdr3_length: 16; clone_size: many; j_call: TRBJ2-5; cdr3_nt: TGCAGTGCTAGAGATCCGACTAGCGGGGGGAAAGAGACCCAGTACTTC; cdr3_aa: CSARDPTSGGKETQYF
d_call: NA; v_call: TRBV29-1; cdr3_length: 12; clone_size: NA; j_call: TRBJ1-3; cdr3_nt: TGCAGCGTAGATGGGTTTGGAAACACCATATATTTT; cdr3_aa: CSVDGFGNTIYF
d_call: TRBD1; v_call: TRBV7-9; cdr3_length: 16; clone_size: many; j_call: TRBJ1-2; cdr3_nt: TGTGCCAGCAGCTTAGCGTACCGGGACAGGACCGATGGCTACACCTTC; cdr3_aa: CASSLAYRDRTDGYTF
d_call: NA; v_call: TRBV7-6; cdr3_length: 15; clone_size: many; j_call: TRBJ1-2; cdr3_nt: TGTGCCAGCAGCCCCCGGGTCGACGGAGCCTATGGCTACACCTTC; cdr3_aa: CASSPRVDGAYGYTF
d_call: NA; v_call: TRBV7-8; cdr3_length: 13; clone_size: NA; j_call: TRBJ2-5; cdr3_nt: TGTGCCAGCGGCGGACACGACCAAGAGACCCAGTACTTC; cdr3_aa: CASGGHDQETQYF
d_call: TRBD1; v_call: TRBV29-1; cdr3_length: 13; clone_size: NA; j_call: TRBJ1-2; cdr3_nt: TGCAGCGTTGGGACAGGGGGTAACTATGGCAACACCTTC; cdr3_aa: CSVGTGGNYGNTF
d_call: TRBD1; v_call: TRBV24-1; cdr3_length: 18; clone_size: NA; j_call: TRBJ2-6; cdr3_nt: TGTGCCACCAGTGACTCGGGACAGGGGAGCTCTGGGGCCAACGTCCTGACTTTC; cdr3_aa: CATSDSGQGSSGANVLTF
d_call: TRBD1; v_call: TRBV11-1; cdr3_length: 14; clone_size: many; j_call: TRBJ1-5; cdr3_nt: TGTGCCAGCAGCGCCGGGACAGGCAATCAGCCCCAGCATTTT; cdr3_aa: CASSAGTGNQPQHF
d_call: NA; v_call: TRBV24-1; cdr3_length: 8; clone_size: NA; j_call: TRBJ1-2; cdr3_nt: TGTGCCACCAGTGACGCCGCCTTC; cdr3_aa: CATSDAAF
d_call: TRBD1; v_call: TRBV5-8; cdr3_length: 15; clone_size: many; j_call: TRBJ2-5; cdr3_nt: TGTGCCAGCACCAACGGACAGGGGGTTCCCCCGACCCAGTACTTC; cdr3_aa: CASTNGQGVPPTQYF
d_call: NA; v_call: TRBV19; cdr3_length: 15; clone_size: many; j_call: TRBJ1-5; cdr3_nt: TGTGCCAGTATATCACAGGGAGATGGCAATCAGCCCCAGCATTTT; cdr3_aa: CASISQGDGNQPQHF
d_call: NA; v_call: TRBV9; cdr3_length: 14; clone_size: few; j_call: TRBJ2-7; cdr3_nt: TGTGCCAGTTCCATAGGCTGGGGGGCCTACGAGCAGTACTTC; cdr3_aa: CASSIGWGAYEQYF
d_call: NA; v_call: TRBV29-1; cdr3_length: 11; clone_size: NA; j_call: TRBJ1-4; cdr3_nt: TGCAGCGTTGACAGGTGGGAAAAACTGTTTTTT; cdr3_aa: CSVDRWEKLFF
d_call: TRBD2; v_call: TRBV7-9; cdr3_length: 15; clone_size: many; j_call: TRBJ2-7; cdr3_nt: TGTGCCAGCAGTTTCGGTGGCAGGGAGGGATACGAGCAGTACTTC; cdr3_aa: CASSFGGREGYEQYF
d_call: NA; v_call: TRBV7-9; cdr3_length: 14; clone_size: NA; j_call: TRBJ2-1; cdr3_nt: TGTGCCAGCAGCTTAGCGGTTACTGCCAATGAGCAGTTCTTC; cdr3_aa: CASSLAVTANEQFF
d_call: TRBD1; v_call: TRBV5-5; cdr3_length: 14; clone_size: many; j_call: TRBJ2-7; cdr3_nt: TGTGCCAGCAGCTCCGGGACAGGGCCGGACGAGCAGTACTTC; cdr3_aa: CASSSGTGPDEQYF
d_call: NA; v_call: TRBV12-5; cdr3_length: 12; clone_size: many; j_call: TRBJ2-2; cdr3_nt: TGTGCTAGTGGCAGCGACATATCGGAGCTGTTTTTT; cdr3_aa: CASGSDISELFF
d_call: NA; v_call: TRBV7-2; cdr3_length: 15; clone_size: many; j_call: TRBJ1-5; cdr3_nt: TGTGCCAGCAGCTTAGATCCAGGGGATGGTCAGCCCCAGCATTTT; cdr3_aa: CASSLDPGDGQPQHF
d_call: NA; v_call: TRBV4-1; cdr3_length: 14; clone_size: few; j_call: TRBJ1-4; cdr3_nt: TGCGCCAGCAGCCCGGACACTAATAATGAAAAACTGTTTTTT; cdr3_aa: CASSPDTNNEKLFF
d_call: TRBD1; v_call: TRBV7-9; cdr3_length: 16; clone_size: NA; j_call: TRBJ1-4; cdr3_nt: TGTGCCAGCAGCCCTCCGGGACAGGCGTACAATGAAAAACTGTTTTTT; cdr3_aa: CASSPPGQAYNEKLFF
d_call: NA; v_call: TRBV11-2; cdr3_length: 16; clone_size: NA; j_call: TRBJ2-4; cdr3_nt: TGTGCCAGCAGCTCCACCGGGACCTATAAGGGGGACATTCAGTACTTC; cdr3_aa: CASSSTGTYKGDIQYF
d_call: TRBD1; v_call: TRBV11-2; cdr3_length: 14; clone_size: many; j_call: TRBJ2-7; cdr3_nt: TGTGCCAGCAGTCAAGACAGGGCGCTGAACGAGCAGTACTTC; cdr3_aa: CASSQDRALNEQYF
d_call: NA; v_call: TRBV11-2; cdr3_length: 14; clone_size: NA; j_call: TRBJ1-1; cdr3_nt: TGTGCCAGCAGCTTAGGAAGGGGGGTCACTGAAGCTTTCTTT; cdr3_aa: CASSLGRGVTEAFF
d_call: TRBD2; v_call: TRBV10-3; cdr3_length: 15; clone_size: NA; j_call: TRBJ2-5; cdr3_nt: TGTGCCAGCAGCCCACTAGCGGGGAAGACGGAGACCCAGTACTTC; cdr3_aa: CASSPLAGKTETQYF
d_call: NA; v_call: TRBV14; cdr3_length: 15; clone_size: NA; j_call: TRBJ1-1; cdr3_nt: TGTGCCAGCAGCTTCTGGACAGACCCGAACACTGAAGCTTTCTTT; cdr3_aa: CASSFWTDPNTEAFF
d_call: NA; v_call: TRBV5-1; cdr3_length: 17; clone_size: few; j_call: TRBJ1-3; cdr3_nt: TGCGCCAGCAGGCAACTAAGTGGGGGCGCAGCTGGAAACACCATATATTTT; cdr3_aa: CASRQLSGGAAGNTIYF
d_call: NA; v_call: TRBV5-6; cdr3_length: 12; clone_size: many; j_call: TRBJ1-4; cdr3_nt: TGTGCCAGCAGCTCTACCTCCGAAAAACTGTTTTTT; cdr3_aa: CASSSTSEKLFF
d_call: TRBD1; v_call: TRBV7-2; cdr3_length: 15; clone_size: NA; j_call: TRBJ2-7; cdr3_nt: TGTGCCAGCAGCTCCCCAGGGGGCAGTGCCGGGGAGCAGTACTTC; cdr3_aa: CASSSPGGSAGEQYF
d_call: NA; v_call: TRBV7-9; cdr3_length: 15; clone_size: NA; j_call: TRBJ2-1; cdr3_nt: TGTGCCAGCAGTTACCTACCGGCGAGGGACAATGAGCAGTTCTTC; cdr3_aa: CASSYLPARDNEQFF
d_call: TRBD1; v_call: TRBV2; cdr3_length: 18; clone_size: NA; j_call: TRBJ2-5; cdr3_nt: TGTGCCAGCAGTGAAGCGCTTTGGCAGGGGGCAAGTAGGGAGACCCAGTACTTC; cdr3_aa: CASSEALWQGASRETQYF
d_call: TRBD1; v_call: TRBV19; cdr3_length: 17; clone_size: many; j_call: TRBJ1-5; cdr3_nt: TGTGCCAGTAGTATAGGGGGACAGTTACCGAGCAATCAGCCCCAGCATTTT; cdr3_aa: CASSIGGQLPSNQPQHF
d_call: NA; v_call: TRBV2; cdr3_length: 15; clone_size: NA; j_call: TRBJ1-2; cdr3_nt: TGTGCCAGCAGTGCTGAGGGTGTCGGTGGCTATGGCTACACCTTC; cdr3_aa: CASSAEGVGGYGYTF
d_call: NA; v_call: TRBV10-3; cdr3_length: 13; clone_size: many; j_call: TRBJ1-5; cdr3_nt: TGTGCCACAGGGAGGGAGGTCGATCAGCCCCAGCATTTT; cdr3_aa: CATGREVDQPQHF
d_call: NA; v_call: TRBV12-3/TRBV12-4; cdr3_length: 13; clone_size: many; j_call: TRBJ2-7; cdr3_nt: TGTGCCAGCAGTCCAGCGGCCATCTACGAGCAGTACTTC; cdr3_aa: CASSPAAIYEQYF
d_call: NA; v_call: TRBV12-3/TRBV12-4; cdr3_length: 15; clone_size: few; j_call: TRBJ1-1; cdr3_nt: TGTGCCAGCAGTTTATCACCACAGGGATGGACTGAAGCTTTCTTT; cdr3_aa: CASSLSPQGWTEAFF
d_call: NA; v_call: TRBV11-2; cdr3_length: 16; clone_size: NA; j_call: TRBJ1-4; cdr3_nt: TGTGCCAGCAGCTTCTATCTCCCAGGACCTAATGAAAAACTGTTTTTT; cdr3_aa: CASSFYLPGPNEKLFF
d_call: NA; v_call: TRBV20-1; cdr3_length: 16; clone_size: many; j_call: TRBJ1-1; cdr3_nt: TGCAGTGCTAGAGACAGGGTGAATTTCGGGAACACTGAAGCTTTCTTT; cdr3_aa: CSARDRVNFGNTEAFF
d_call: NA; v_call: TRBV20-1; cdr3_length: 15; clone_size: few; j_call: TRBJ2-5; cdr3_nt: TGCAGTGCTAGAGCCTCCGGGACTCGCCAAGAGACCCAGTACTTC; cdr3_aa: CSARASGTRQETQYF
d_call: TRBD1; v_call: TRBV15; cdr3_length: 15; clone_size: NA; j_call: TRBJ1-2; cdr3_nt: TGTGCCACCAGCAGCCCCCGGACAGGGACATATGGCTACACCTTC; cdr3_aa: CATSSPRTGTYGYTF
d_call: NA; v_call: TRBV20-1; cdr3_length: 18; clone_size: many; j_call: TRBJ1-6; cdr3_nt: TGCAGTGCTAGAGTCCCCCGGACCGGGCGGGTCGTAGGTTCACCCCTCCACTTT; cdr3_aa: CSARVPRTGRVVGSPLHF
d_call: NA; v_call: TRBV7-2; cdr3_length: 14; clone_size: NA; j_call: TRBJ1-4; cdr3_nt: TGTGCCAGCAGCTTATTCGGATACTACGAAAAACTGTTTTTT; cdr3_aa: CASSLFGYYEKLFF
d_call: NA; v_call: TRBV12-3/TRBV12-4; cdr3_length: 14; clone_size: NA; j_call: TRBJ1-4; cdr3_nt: TGTGCCAGCAGCTCGAGGGGAACTGATGAAAAACTGTTTTTT; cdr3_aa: CASSSRGTDEKLFF
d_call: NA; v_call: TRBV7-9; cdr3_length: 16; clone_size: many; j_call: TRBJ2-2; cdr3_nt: TGTGCCAGCAGCTTAGCGAAGGGCACGAACACCGGGGAGCTGTTTTTT; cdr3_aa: CASSLAKGTNTGELFF
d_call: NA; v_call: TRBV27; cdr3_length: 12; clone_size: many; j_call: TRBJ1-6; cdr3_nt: TGTGCCAGCAGAACAGGGAGATCACCCCTCCACTTT; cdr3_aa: CASRTGRSPLHF
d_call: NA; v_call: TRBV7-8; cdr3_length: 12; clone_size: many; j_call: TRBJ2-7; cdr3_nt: TGTGCCAGCAGGACAGCCGCAGGCGAGCAGTACTTC; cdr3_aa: CASRTAAGEQYF
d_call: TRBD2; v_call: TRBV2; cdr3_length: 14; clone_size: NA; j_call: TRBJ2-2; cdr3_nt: TGTGCCAGCAGGGTAGCGGGAGTGACCGGGGAGCTGTTTTTT; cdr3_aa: CASRVAGVTGELFF
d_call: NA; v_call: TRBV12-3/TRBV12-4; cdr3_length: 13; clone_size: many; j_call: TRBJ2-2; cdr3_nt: TGTGCCAGCAGCTTCCAGGGAACCGGGGAGCTGTTTTTT; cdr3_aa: CASSFQGTGELFF
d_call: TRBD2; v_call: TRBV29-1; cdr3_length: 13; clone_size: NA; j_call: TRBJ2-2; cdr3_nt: TGCAGCGTACTAGCGGGAGAAGCCGGGGAGCTGTTTTTT; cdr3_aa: CSVLAGEAGELFF
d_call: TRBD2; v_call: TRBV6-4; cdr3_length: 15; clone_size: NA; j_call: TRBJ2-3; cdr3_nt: TGTGCCAGCAGTGATGTAGCGGGAGGACGAGATACGCAGTATTTT; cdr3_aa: CASSDVAGGRDTQYF
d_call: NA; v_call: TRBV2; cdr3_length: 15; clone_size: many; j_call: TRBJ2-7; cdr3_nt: TGTGCCAGCAGCGCCGACAAGGGGTCTTCCTACGAGCAGTACTTC; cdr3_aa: CASSADKGSSYEQYF
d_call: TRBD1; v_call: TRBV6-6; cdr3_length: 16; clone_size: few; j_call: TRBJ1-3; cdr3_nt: TGTGCCAGCAGTTACGAGACAGGGTGGGCCGGAAACACCATATATTTT; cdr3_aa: CASSYETGWAGNTIYF
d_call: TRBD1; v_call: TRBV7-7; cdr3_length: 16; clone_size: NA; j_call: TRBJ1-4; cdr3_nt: TGTGCTAGCAGCCCTGACGTGACAGGGTACAATGAAAAACTGTTTTTT; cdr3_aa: CASSPDVTGYNEKLFF
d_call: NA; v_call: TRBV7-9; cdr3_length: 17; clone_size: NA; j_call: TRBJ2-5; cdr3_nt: TGTGCCAGCAGCTTAGATCCAGGACGGCGGTTCTCGGAGACCCAGTACTTC; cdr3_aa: CASSLDPGRRFSETQYF